This T cell receptor beta chain was found in a study of T cells in Graves' hyperthyroidism and ophthalmopathy. What was amplified from RNA transcripts were TCR beta CDR3 regions. The study used the HTBI primer set for a first-round RT-PCR of the TCR CDR3. Using its own MiXCR run on the multiplex PCR reads, TCRdb lists one record per CDR3 protein. This sample has roughly 750,000 distinct CDR3 sequences, with roughly 15% found just once. Overall study results and limits: Most clonotypes expanded in the thyroid (above 0.001) were also present in blood. With a median lead of about six months before onset, the model predicted ophthalmopathy.

In its sample, this clonotype was seen a few times. Its cognate antigen is unknown. Uncontrolled infection, other autoimmune disease, pregnancy or lactation disqualified patients from enrolment. Clinical symptoms, serum thyroxine, TRAb, thyroid ultrasound and orbital computed tomography informed diagnoses. The sample comprised blood. The clonotype originates from a man younger than 30 with Graves' hyperthyroidism.

For the CDR3, the DNA is TGCAGTGCTCGAGTGGGTCTGCTAGCGGCCTACAATGAGCAGTTCTTC. As protein: CSARVGLLAAYNEQFF. The chain carries TRBV20-1 and TRBJ2-1, with 7 bases aligning to TRBD2. Trimming cost V 5 bases and J 2 bases; bases outside gene matches: 12. The CDR3 totals 16 residues. Germline V CDR1 and CDR2: DFQATT, SNEGSKA (reference sequence).